This T cell receptor (beta chain) stems from a study of naive and memory T cell subsets. The J segment lost 4 bases and the V segment lost 6 bases, leaving 5 bases of the junction unmatched. The CDR3 loop spans 13 amino acids. The V gene's germline CDR1 is DFQATT and CDR2 SNEGSKA (reference sequence). General observations from the study: Clonotypes are single alpha or beta chains, not paired receptors. Naive and memory subsets had different power law exponents for TCR abundance.

Both TRBC1 and TRBC2 were covered by a beta constant-region primer of two equimolar oligonucleotides. A 12-nucleotide UMI and the SP2 primer were added to the cDNA 3' end by oligonucleotide ligation. The ligated cDNA underwent four PCR rounds using SP2 and nested alpha and beta constant-region primers. TCRdb reanalysed the UMI-ligation and nested PCR reads using MiXCR and keeps one entry per CDR3 protein. The sample contains 70,000 to 95,000 distinct CDR3 sequences, roughly 7% of which appear only once. This clonotype was counted many times. Its antigen is currently unknown. Input material: central memory CD4+ T cells from blood. The source is a human donor in good health. This chain links TRBV20-1 with TRBJ1-4, with 7 bases fitting TRBD1. The CDR3 loop is CSAEGTDNEKLFF. In DNA, the CDR3 is TGCAGTGCCGAAGGGACAGATAATGAAAAACTGTTTTTT.